This T cell receptor beta chain was documented in a study of Tregs in tolerant kidney transplant recipients. Study summary: A roughly three-day belatacept mixed lymphocyte reaction, sometimes plus 5-day graft donor restimulation, preceded CD4+CD25+CD127- sorting. Recipient cells were told from donor cells by antibody staining. Whole-study findings and limits: Validation in larger populations is needed because few patients were studied.

Turning to this clone: Its antigen is not identified.

Clones were sequenced by immunoSEQ multiplex PCR, and TCRdb holds only the in-frame ones, with some missing. Among just under 45,000 clones, roughly 95% were seen once, and the ten largest hold roughly 0.34%. This TCR was recovered from a human donor in good health. The specimen was Tregs from blood cultured with allogeneic cells.

The chain's CDR3 is CASSAPEVAGSGNTIYF. CDR3 coding DNA: TGTGCCAGCAGTGCCCCCGAAGTGGCCGGGTCTGGAAACACCATATATTTT. The chain employs TRBV6-1 and TRBJ1-3, with no clear D. Per germline, CDR1 MNHNS and CDR2 SASEGT. V shed 4 bases and J shed 1 base, with 17 bases lying between them. The CDR3 covers 17 residues.